Presented here are 15 T cell receptor beta chains from one specimen sequenced in a study of human T cells and chemical hapten exposure. Time point given: patch test 1, 2 weeks after DPC sensitization. Sample treatment: therapeutic diphenylcyclopropenone sensitization with weekly scalp DPC. TCRdb processed the RACE reads anew with MiXCR; each CDR3 protein has one entry. The top ten clones hold roughly 7.9% of a sample with fewer than 400,000 distinct CDR3 sequences, about 7% of them seen once. The specimen comprised whole blood, sampled in connection with sensitization to the hapten diphenylcyclopropenone (DPC). These receptors all stem from a woman aged 18-29 years with alopecia areata. Some clones in this sample may be carry-over from other donors' samples.

This clonotype was observed at least ten times. This CDR3 is CASSRTGYEQYF. As DNA, the CDR3 is TGTGCCAGCAGTCGGACAGGGTACGAGCAGTACTTC. This chain connects TRBV6-5 to TRBJ2-7; 8 positions agree with TRBD1. CDR3 length equals 12 residues. Germline V gene data show CDR1 as MNHEY and CDR2 as SVGAGI. Germline trimming cut 5 bases from V and 4 bases from J; bases unmatched to any gene: 1.

J is TRBJ2-5 and V is TRBV4-3; no firm D call. Trimming shortened V by 0 bases and J by 3 bases, and 5 bases separated the two germline ends. CDR3 size: 13 residues. The germline CDR1 and CDR2 sequences are LGHNA and YSLEER. DNA of the CDR3: TGCGCCAGCAGCCAAGAAATTAAAGAGACCCAGTACTTC. Protein sequence: CASSQEIKETQYF.

This clonotype came up many times. The chain uses TRBV6-5 and TRBJ2-1; maybe TRBD2 (5 bases). The CDR3 length is 13 residues. Per germline, CDR1 MNHEY and CDR2 SVGAGI. V lost 7 bases and J lost 8, with 15 bases in between. The CDR3 region has the DNA TGTGCCAGCACCCAAACGGGAAGCGATGAGCAGTTCTTC. Its translation is CASTQTGSDEQFF.

This clonotype was observed at least ten times. The genes are TRBV20-1 and TRBJ2-3; 10 bases are a match to TRBD2. Unmatched junction bases numbered 3, after V lost 3 bases and J lost 0 bases. The CDR3 has 15 amino acids. Germline values: CDR1 DFQATT, CDR2 SNEGSKA (reference sequence). The CDR3 DNA sequence: TGCAGTGCTAGGAGACTAGCGGGTAGCACAGATACGCAGTATTTT. Translation: CSARRLAGSTDTQYF.

In nucleotides, the CDR3 is TGTGCCAGCAGTTACCGGACCTTAGTTCAGCCCCAGCATTTT. It is translated as CASSYRTLVQPQHF. The J gene is TRBJ1-5, the V gene TRBV6-2 or TRBV6-3; D gene uncertain. The V and J ends lost 2 bases and 6 bases respectively, with 11 bases between them. CDR1 and CDR2 from the germline V gene are MNHEY and SVGEGT. The CDR3 loop spans 14 amino acids.

The chain has TRBV11-3 and TRBJ1-1; D is ambiguous. V dropped 5 bases and J dropped 1 base, with 8 bases sitting between them. Germline V lookup: CDR1 SGHNT, CDR2 YENEEA. The CDR3 sequence is 13 residues long. CDR3 loop: CASSARQNTEAFF. The CDR3 region has the DNA TGTGCCAGCAGCGCGAGGCAGAACACTGAAGCTTTCTTT.

The chain combines TRBV12-3 or TRBV12-4 with TRBJ1-5; tentatively, D is TRBD1 (6 bases). The CDR3 is made up of 13 amino acids. Trimming removed 4 bases from V and 7 bases from J, with 11 bases in between. CDR3 DNA sequence: TGTGCCAGCAGTTGGGGGGCCCGGCAGCCCCAGCATTTT. Its protein is CASSWGARQPQHF.

This clonotype was detected only a few times. The V call is TRBV27, the J call TRBJ1-2; 8 bases match TRBD1. The CDR3 totals 15 residues. J was trimmed by 3 bases and V by 6 bases; bases with no gene match: 9. CDR1 MNHEY and CDR2 SMNVEV come from the germline V gene (reference sequence). The CDR3 region is CASRTQTGGDYGYTF. CDR3 bases: TGTGCCAGCAGGACTCAAACAGGGGGAGACTATGGCTACACCTTC.

The sample holds many counts of this clonotype. The chain employs TRBV5-1 and TRBJ1-5, with D possibly TRBD1 on 5 matching bases. This CDR3 is 14 amino acids long. CDR1 is SGHRS, CDR2 YFSETQ, per germline. Trimming pared 4 bases from V and 4 bases from J, leaving 12 bases between. CDR3 in amino acids: CASSQSGGNQPQHF. CDR3 in DNA: TGCGCCAGCAGCCAAAGTGGGGGAAATCAGCCCCAGCATTTT.

The chain links TRBV7-2 to TRBJ1-2; D is unclear. Trimming removed 5 bases from V and 4 bases from J, with 14 bases in between. Germline V gene lookup returns CDR1 SGHTA and CDR2 FQGNSA. The CDR3 extends over 14 amino acids. CDR3 sequence: CASSPLEQAYGYTF. The CDR3 DNA sequence: TGTGCCAGCAGCCCCCTAGAACAAGCCTATGGCTACACCTTC.

CDR3 sequence (DNA): TGCGCCAGCAGTCGGGGGATAAGCTCTGGGGCCAACGTCCTGACTTTC. Protein: CASSRGISSGANVLTF. The chain is built from TRBV4-3 and TRBJ2-6; tentatively, D is TRBD2 (6 bases). The V end lost 6 bases, the J end lost 0 bases, and 12 bases lay between the germline ends. CDR1 is LGHNA, CDR2 YSLEER, per germline. This CDR3 is 16 amino acids long.

The chain joins TRBV14 to TRBJ1-2; the D gene is possibly TRBD1 (5 bases). From germline, CDR1 is SGHDN and CDR2 FVKESK. Trimming pared 0 bases from V and 1 base from J, leaving 15 bases between. This CDR3 is built from 17 residues. The CDR3 protein is CASSQDGLPGLNYGYTF. Written as DNA, the CDR3 is TGTGCCAGCAGCCAAGATGGGCTCCCGGGGCTTAACTATGGCTACACCTTC. Supplemented by reference TRBV14 and TRBJ1-2, the full variable domain reads EAGVTQFPSHSVIEKGQTVTLRCDPISGHDNLYWYRRVMGKEIKFLLHFVKESKQDESGMPNNRFLAERTGGTYSTLKVQPAELEDSGVYFCASSQDGLPGLNYGYTFGSGTRLTVV.

This chain links TRBV6-5 with TRBJ1-2, with D uncertain. CDR3 length: 16 amino acids. Trimming stripped 3 bases from V and 2 bases from J, with 16 bases between. The germline V gene encodes CDR1 MNHEY and CDR2 SVGAGI. CDR3 DNA sequence: TGTGCCAGCAGTTATCAGGAAAGGGCCTTGAACTATGGCTACACCTTC. This translates into CASSYQERALNYGYTF.

Ten or more counts support this clonotype. This CDR3 reads CASSLFGQETQYF. CDR3 coding DNA: TGCGCCAGCAGCTTGTTCGGGCAAGAGACCCAGTACTTC. The V gene is TRBV5-1, the J gene TRBJ2-5; no definite D call. Germline lookup yields CDR1 SGHRS and CDR2 YFSETQ. This CDR3 is 13 amino acids long. The V end was cut by 1 base, the J end by 2 bases, with 6 bases between. Looking up the rest from reference TRBV5-1 and TRBJ2-5 gives the full variable domain: KAGVTQTPRYLIKTRGQQVTLSCSPISGHRSVSWYQQTPGQGLQFLFEYFSETQRNKGNFPGRFSGRQFSNSRSEMNVSTLELGDSALYLCASSLFGQETQYFGPGTRLLVL.

This clonotype was recorded a few times. The V call is TRBV6-1, the J call TRBJ2-5; D not resolved. In germline, CDR1 is MNHNS, CDR2 SASEGT. The CDR3 totals 15 residues. V was clipped by 6 bases and J by 0 bases, with 14 bases between them. CDR3 sequence (DNA): TGTGCCAGCAGCCTAAACGGGCAGAACCAAGAGACCCAGTACTTC. Translated, it gives CASSLNGQNQETQYF.